A selection of T cell receptor beta chains follows, all from one sample in a study of shared clonotypes between healthy human individuals. The method was immunoSEQ multiplex PCR; TCRdb's version includes in-frame clones alone and lacks a portion of them. Of more than 200,000 clones detected, approximately 65% appear once; the ten largest clones hold 11%. The sequenced sample consisted of memory CD4+ T cells sorted from blood. The receptor set was obtained from a man under 40 in good health. CDR3s include the opening cysteine and the closing phenylalanine or tryptophan. The order of the fields is CDR3 protein, CDR3 DNA, D gene, clone size, V gene, J gene. D genes are given only for firm matches. Size tells how often a clone was seen (once, few, many) or the class of an expanded clone, and some rows leave it out.

CDR3: CASSYGQPHTGYTF
DNA: TGTGCCAGCAGTTACGGCCAGCCCCACACGGGCTACACCTTC
D: .
size: .
V: TRBV6-5
J: TRBJ1-2

CDR3: CSVEASGRSNEQFF
DNA: TGCAGCGTTGAGGCTAGCGGGCGGAGTAATGAGCAGTTCTTC
D: TRBD2
size: once
V: TRBV29-1
J: TRBJ2-1

CDR3: CASSLPPKSNQPQHF
DNA: TGCGCCAGCAGCTTACCCCCCAAAAGCAATCAGCCCCAGCATTTT
D: .
size: few
V: TRBV5-1
J: TRBJ1-5

CDR3: CASSLGGEGGTDTQYF
DNA: TGTGCCAGCAGCTTGGGCGGGGAGGGGGGAACAGATACGCAGTATTTT
D: .
size: many
V: TRBV5-4
J: TRBJ2-3

CDR3: CASSQVSLAGGPYNEQFF
DNA: TGTGCCAGCAGCCAAGTTTCCTTAGCGGGAGGCCCCTACAATGAGCAGTTCTTC
D: TRBD2
size: .
V: TRBV14
J: TRBJ2-1

CDR3: CASSIRSENYEQYF
DNA: TGCGCCAGCAGCATACGTAGCGAAAACTACGAGCAGTACTTC
D: .
size: .
V: TRBV4-1
J: TRBJ2-7

CDR3: CASSPSWGGANVLTF
DNA: TGCGCCAGCAGCCCTTCGTGGGGGGGGGCCAACGTCCTGACTTTC
D: .
size: .
V: TRBV5-1
J: TRBJ2-6

CDR3: CASSPLGGPSSNEKLFF
DNA: TGTGCCAGCAGCCCCCTTGGGGGTCCCTCATCAAATGAAAAACTGTTTTTT
D: .
size: .
V: TRBV5-4
J: TRBJ1-4

CDR3: CASSILANYGYTF
DNA: TGTGCCAGTAGTATCCTCGCGAACTATGGCTACACCTTC
D: .
size: .
V: TRBV19
J: TRBJ1-2

CDR3: CASSRQREGFYEQYF
DNA: TGTGCCAGCAGTCGTCAGCGGGAGGGTTTCTACGAGCAGTACTTC
D: TRBD2
size: .
V: TRBV6-1
J: TRBJ2-7

CDR3: CASSLRGLNEQFF
DNA: TGTGCCAGCAGCCTCAGGGGGCTCAATGAGCAGTTCTTC
D: TRBD1
size: many
V: TRBV6-5
J: TRBJ2-1

CDR3: CASSDWDRPNYGYTF
DNA: TGTGCCAGCAGCGACTGGGACAGGCCTAACTATGGCTACACCTTC
D: TRBD1
size: many
V: TRBV7-2
J: TRBJ1-2

CDR3: CASSRTKVGDEAFF
DNA: TGTGCCAGCTCACGGACCAAAGTGGGAGATGAAGCTTTCTTT
D: .
size: few
V: TRBV18
J: TRBJ1-1

CDR3: CASSKLTSGRKLRYEQYF
DNA: TGTGCCAGCAGCAAATTAACTAGCGGGAGAAAGTTACGTTACGAGCAGTACTTC
D: .
size: .
V: TRBV21-1
J: TRBJ2-7

CDR3: CASSFGVYGSEAFF
DNA: TGTGCCAGCAGCTTTGGGGTATACGGCTCTGAAGCTTTCTTT
D: .
size: few
V: TRBV5-5
J: TRBJ1-1

CDR3: CASSARPGLAGGPNEQFF
DNA: TGTGCCAGCAGCGCGAGGCCGGGACTAGCGGGAGGGCCCAATGAGCAGTTCTTC
D: TRBD2
size: .
V: TRBV5-6
J: TRBJ2-1

CDR3: CASSYIGGRGMDGYTF
DNA: TGTGCCAGCAGTTACATCGGGGGCAGGGGGATGGATGGCTACACCTTC
D: TRBD1
size: .
V: TRBV6-5
J: TRBJ1-2

CDR3: CASSLGDWYNEQFF
DNA: TGCGCCAGCAGCTTGGGTGACTGGTACAATGAGCAGTTCTTC
D: .
size: few
V: TRBV5-1
J: TRBJ2-1

CDR3: CASSIDRDNEQYF
DNA: TGTGCCAGCAGCATAGACAGGGATAACGAGCAGTACTTC
D: TRBD1
size: once
V: TRBV7-7
J: TRBJ2-7

CDR3: CASSEKLEQYF
DNA: TGTGCCAGCAGTGAAAAGTTGGAGCAGTACTTC
D: .
size: .
V: TRBV6-5
J: TRBJ2-7

CDR3: CASSVSGTSGRYEQFF
DNA: TGCGCCAGCAGTGTATCTGGGACTAGCGGGAGGTATGAGCAGTTCTTC
D: TRBD2
size: .
V: TRBV10-1
J: TRBJ2-1

CDR3: CASSLAQQVETQYF
DNA: TGCGCCAGCAGCTTGGCGCAGCAAGTGGAGACCCAGTACTTC
D: .
size: .
V: TRBV5-1
J: TRBJ2-5

CDR3: CASSLSGGGNQPQHF
DNA: TGTGCCAGCAGTTTATCAGGTGGAGGGAATCAGCCCCAGCATTTT
D: .
size: .
V: TRBV27
J: TRBJ1-5

CDR3: CSVAGLVGYEQYF
DNA: TGCAGCGTGGCAGGGCTTGTTGGATACGAGCAGTACTTC
D: .
size: .
V: TRBV29-1
J: TRBJ2-7

CDR3: CATSPGGVSYGYTF
DNA: TGTGCCACCTCTCCCGGGGGCGTCAGCTATGGCTACACCTTC
D: .
size: few
V: TRBV10-3
J: TRBJ1-2

CDR3: CASSYSRVVGYQPQHF
DNA: TGTGCCAGCAGTTACTCCCGGGTAGTAGGGTATCAGCCCCAGCATTTT
D: .
size: few
V: TRBV6-6
J: TRBJ1-5

CDR3: CASSVGGARLNNEQFF
DNA: TGTGCCAGCAGCGTAGGAGGGGCGCGTTTAAACAATGAGCAGTTCTTC
D: .
size: .
V: TRBV9
J: TRBJ2-1

CDR3: CASSIRDGSRSGYTF
DNA: TGTGCCAGCAGCATCCGGGACGGAAGTAGGTCTGGCTACACCTTC
D: .
size: .
V: TRBV13
J: TRBJ1-2

CDR3: CASSNPLGANVLTF
DNA: TGTGCCAGCAGCAATCCACTCGGGGCCAACGTCCTGACTTTC
D: .
size: .
V: TRBV5-5
J: TRBJ2-6

CDR3: CASNPTGGSSAQYF
DNA: TGTGCCAGCAACCCGACAGGGGGCTCGAGTGCGCAGTACTTC
D: TRBD1
size: .
V: TRBV2
J: TRBJ2-7

CDR3: CASSLYPGNEQFF
DNA: TGTGCCAGCAGTTTATACCCCGGCAATGAGCAGTTCTTC
D: .
size: .
V: TRBV28
J: TRBJ2-1

CDR3: CASRSDGYEQYF
DNA: TGTGCCAGCAGAAGCGACGGCTACGAGCAGTACTTC
D: .
size: .
V: TRBV18
J: TRBJ2-7

CDR3: CASSLDYNEQFF
DNA: TGTGCCAGCAGCTTGGATTACAATGAGCAGTTCTTC
D: .
size: .
V: TRBV7-9
J: TRBJ2-1

CDR3: CASSLDGRGYNEQFF
DNA: TGCGCCAGCAGCTTGGACGGGAGAGGTTACAATGAGCAGTTCTTC
D: .
size: .
V: TRBV5-1
J: TRBJ2-1

CDR3: CASSVDVGYEQYF
DNA: TGTGCCAGCAGTGTAGACGTAGGGTACGAGCAGTACTTC
D: .
size: .
V: TRBV6-1
J: TRBJ2-7

CDR3: CASRRTGTNYGYTF
DNA: TGTGCCAGTAGACGTACAGGAACTAACTATGGCTACACCTTC
D: .
size: few
V: TRBV19
J: TRBJ1-2

CDR3: CSVKDGSTDTQYF
DNA: TGCAGCGTCAAGGACGGATCCACAGATACGCAGTATTTT
D: .
size: once
V: TRBV29-1
J: TRBJ2-3

CDR3: CASSQERSGSGEQYF
DNA: TGCGCCAGCAGCCAAGAGCGTAGCGGGAGTGGTGAGCAGTACTTC
D: TRBD2
size: .
V: TRBV4-1
J: TRBJ2-7

CDR3: CASSVGGNTDTQYF
DNA: TGTGCCAGCAGCGTAGGGGGGAACACAGATACGCAGTATTTT
D: .
size: .
V: TRBV9
J: TRBJ2-3

CDR3: CASSSAGTPYEQYF
DNA: TGCGCCAGCAGCTCAGCCGGGACTCCGTACGAGCAGTACTTC
D: .
size: .
V: TRBV5-1
J: TRBJ2-7

CDR3: CASSIRSAKNIQYF
DNA: TGTGCCAGTAGTATCAGATCGGCCAAAAACATTCAGTACTTC
D: .
size: .
V: TRBV19
J: TRBJ2-4

CDR3: CASTRGGSSYEQYF
DNA: TGTGCCAGCACTCGAGGCGGCAGCTCCTACGAGCAGTACTTC
D: .
size: few
V: TRBV11-2
J: TRBJ2-7

CDR3: CSARDQPNYTF
DNA: TGCAGTGCTAGAGATCAACCGAACTACACCTTC
D: .
size: once
V: TRBV20-1
J: TRBJ1-2

CDR3: CASSQDGYYGYTF
DNA: TGTGCCAGCAGCCAGGACGGGTACTATGGCTACACCTTC
D: .
size: .
V: TRBV11-3
J: TRBJ1-2

CDR3: CASTLSRGDTEAFF
DNA: TGTGCCAGCACCCTCAGCCGGGGGGACACTGAAGCTTTCTTT
D: .
size: .
V: TRBV7-2
J: TRBJ1-1

CDR3: CASSFTGLAGSDTQYF
DNA: TGTGCCAGCAGTTTCACGGGACTAGCGGGTTCAGATACGCAGTATTTT
D: TRBD2
size: .
V: TRBV27
J: TRBJ2-3

CDR3: CASWQASGRYEQYF
DNA: TGTGCCTCATGGCAGGCTAGCGGACGCTACGAGCAGTACTTC
D: TRBD2
size: .
V: TRBV27
J: TRBJ2-7

CDR3: CASSLPLMEQFF
DNA: TGTGCCAGCAGCCTACCGCTAATGGAGCAGTTCTTC
D: .
size: few
V: TRBV11-2
J: TRBJ2-1

CDR3: CASRGPSSGANVLTF
DNA: TGTGCCAGCAGGGGACCTAGCTCTGGGGCCAACGTCCTGACTTTC
D: .
size: .
V: TRBV2
J: TRBJ2-6

CDR3: CASSQAPGGTETQYF
DNA: TGCGCCAGCAGCCAAGCCCCGGGGGGGACCGAGACCCAGTACTTC
D: TRBD2
size: .
V: TRBV4-1
J: TRBJ2-5

CDR3: CASSHGQNYGYTF
DNA: TGTGCCAGCAGTCACGGACAAAACTATGGCTACACCTTC
D: .
size: .
V: TRBV6-5
J: TRBJ1-2

CDR3: CASSVGTGAGNTIYF
DNA: TGTGCCAGCAGCGTAGGGACAGGGGCTGGAAACACCATATATTTT
D: TRBD1
size: once
V: TRBV9
J: TRBJ1-3